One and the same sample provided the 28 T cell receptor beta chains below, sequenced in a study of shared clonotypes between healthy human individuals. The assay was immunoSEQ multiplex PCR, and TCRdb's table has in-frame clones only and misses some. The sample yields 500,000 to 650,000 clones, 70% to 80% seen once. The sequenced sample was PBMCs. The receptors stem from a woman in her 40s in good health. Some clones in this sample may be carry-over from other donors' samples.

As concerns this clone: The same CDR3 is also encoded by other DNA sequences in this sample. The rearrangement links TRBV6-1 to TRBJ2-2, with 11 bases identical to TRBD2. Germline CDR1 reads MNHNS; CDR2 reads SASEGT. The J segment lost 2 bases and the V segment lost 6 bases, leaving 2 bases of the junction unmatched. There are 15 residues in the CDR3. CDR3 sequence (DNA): TGTGCCAGCAGGGGACTAGCGGTCAACACCGGGGAGCTGTTTTTT. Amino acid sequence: CASRGLAVNTGELFF.

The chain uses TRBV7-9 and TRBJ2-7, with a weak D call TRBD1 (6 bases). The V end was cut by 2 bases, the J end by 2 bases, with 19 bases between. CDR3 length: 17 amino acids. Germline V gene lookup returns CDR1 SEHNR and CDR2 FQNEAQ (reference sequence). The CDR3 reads CASSLPKTGTLTYEQYF. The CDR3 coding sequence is TGTGCCAGCAGCTTACCAAAAACCGGGACACTCACCTACGAGCAGTACTTC.

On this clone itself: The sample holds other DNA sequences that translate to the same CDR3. CDR3 coding DNA: TGTGCCAGCAGCGTGGGGGTCCGGGAGACCCAGTACTTC. This gives the protein CASSVGVRETQYF. This chain connects TRBV9 to TRBJ2-5; D might be TRBD1 or TRBD2, each matching 5 bases. Per germline, CDR1 SGDLS and CDR2 YYNGEE. Trimming stripped 2 bases from V and 5 bases from J, with 10 bases between. The CDR3 contains 13 residues.

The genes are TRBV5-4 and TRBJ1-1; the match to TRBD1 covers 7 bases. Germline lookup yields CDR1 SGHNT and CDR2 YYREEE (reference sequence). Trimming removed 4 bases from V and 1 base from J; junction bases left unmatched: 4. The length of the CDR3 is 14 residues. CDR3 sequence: CASSPGQKNTEAFF. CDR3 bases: TGTGCCAGCAGCCCGGGACAGAAGAACACTGAAGCTTTCTTT. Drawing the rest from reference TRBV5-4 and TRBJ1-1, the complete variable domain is ETGVTQSPTHLIKTRGQQVTLRCSSQSGHNTVSWYQQALGQGPQFIFQYYREEENGRGNFPPRFSGLQFPNYSSELNVNALELDDSALYLCASSPGQKNTEAFFGQGTRLTVV.

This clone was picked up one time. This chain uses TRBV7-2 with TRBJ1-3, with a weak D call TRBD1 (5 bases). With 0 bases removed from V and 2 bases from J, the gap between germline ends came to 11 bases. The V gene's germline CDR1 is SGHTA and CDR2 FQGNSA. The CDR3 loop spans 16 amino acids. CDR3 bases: TGTGCCAGCAGCTTAGCGGGACTGAAAACTGGAAACACCATATATTTT. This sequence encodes CASSLAGLKTGNTIYF.

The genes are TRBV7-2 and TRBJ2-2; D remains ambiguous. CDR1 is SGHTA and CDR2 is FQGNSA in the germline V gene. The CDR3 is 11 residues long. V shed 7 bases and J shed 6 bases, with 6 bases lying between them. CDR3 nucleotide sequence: TGTGCCAGCACCTTGTCCGGGGAGCTGTTTTTT. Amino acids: CASTLSGELFF.

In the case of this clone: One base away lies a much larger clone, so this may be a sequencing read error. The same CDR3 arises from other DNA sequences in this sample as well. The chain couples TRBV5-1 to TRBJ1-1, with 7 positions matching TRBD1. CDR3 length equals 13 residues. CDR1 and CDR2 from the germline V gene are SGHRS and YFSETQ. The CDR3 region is CASSPDRPFEAFF. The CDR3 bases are TGCGCCAGCAGCCCGGACAGGCCTTTTGAAGCCTTCTTT. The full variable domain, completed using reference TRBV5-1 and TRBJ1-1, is KAGVTQTPRYLIKTRGQQVTLSCSPISGHRSVSWYQQTPGQGLQFLFEYFSETQRNKGNFPGRFSGRQFSNSRSEMNVSTLELGDSALYLCASSPDRPFEAFFGQGTRLTVV.

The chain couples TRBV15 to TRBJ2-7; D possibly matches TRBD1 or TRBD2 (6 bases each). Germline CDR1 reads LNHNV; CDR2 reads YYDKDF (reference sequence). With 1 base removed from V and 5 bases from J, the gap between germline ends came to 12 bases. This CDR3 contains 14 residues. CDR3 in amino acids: CATSRVSGAHEQYF. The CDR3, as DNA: TGTGCCACCAGCAGAGTTTCGGGGGCCCACGAGCAGTACTTC. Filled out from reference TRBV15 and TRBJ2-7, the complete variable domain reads DAMVIQNPRYQVTQFGKPVTLSCSQTLNHNVMYWYQQKSSQAPKLLFHYYDKDFNNEADTPDNFQSRRPNTSFCFLDIRSPGLGDTAMYLCATSRVSGAHEQYFGPGTRLTVT.

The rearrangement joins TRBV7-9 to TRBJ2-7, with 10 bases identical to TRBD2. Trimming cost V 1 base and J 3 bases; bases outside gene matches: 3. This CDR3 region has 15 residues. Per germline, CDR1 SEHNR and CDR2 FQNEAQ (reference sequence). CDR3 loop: CASSLGASGSYEQYF. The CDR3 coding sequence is TGTGCCAGCAGCTTAGGGGCTAGCGGGAGCTACGAGCAGTACTTC.

The CDR3: CASKGPTGGSGSPDTQYF. The CDR3 DNA is TGTGCCAGCAAGGGACCCACCGGAGGTAGCGGGAGCCCAGATACGCAGTATTTT. This rearrangement joins TRBV25-1 to TRBJ2-3; 9 bases map to TRBD2. The V gene end was trimmed by 7 bases and the J gene end by 4 bases; junction bases not matched to a gene: 18. There are 18 residues in the CDR3. In germline, CDR1 is MGHDK, CDR2 SYGVNS. Complete variable domain (other parts from reference TRBV25-1 and TRBJ2-3): EADIYQTPRYLVIGTGKKITLECSQTMGHDKMYWYQQDPGMELHLIHYSYGVNSTEKGDLSSESTVSRIRTEHFPLTLESARPSHTSQYLCASKGPTGGSGSPDTQYFGPGTRLTVL.

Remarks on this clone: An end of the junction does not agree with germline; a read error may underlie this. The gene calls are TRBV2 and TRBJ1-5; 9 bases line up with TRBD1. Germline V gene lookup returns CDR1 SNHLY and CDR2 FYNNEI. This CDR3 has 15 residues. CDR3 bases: TGTGCCAGCAGTAGACAGGGGGGAGTGAATCAGCCTCAGCATTTT. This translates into CASSRQGGVNQPQHF. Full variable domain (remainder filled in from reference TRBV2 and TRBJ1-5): EPEVTQTPSHQVTQMGQEVILRCVPISNHLYFYWYRQILGQKVEFLVSFYNNEISEKSEIFDDQFSVERPDGSNFTLKIRSTKLEDSAMYFCASSRQGGVNQPQHFGDGTRLSIL.

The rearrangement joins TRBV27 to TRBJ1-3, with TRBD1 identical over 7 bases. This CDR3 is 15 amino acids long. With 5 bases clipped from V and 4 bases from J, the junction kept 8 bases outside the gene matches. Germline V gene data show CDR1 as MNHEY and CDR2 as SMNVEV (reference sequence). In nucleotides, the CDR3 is TGTGCCAGCAGTCCCGAGGGGGCGTCAGGAAACACCATATATTTT. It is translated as CASSPEGASGNTIYF.

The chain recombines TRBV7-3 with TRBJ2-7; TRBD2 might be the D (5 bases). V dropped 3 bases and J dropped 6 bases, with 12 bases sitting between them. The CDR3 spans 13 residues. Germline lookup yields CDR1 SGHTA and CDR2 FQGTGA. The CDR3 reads CASSFSPGVEQYF. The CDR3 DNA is TGTGCCAGCAGCTTTTCCCCCGGGGTCGAGCAGTACTTC.

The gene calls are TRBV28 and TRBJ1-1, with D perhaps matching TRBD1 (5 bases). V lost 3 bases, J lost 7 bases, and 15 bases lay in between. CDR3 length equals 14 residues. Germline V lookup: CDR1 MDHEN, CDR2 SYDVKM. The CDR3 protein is CASSLVTGADEAFF. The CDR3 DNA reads TGTGCCAGCAGTTTGGTCACAGGCGCGGATGAAGCTTTCTTT.

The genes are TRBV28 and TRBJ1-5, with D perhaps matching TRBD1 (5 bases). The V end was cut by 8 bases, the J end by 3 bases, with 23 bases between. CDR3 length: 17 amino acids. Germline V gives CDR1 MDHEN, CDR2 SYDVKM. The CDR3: CASGTPRSDRHNQPQHF. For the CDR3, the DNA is TGTGCCAGCGGGACCCCTAGGAGCGACAGACACAATCAGCCCCAGCATTTT.

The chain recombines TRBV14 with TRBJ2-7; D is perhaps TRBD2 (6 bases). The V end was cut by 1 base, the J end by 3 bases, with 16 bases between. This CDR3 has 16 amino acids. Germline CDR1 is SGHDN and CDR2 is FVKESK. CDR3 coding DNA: TGTGCCAGCAGCCAAGGGAGTCGGGCGGGGAGCTACGAGCAGTACTTC. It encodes CASSQGSRAGSYEQYF.

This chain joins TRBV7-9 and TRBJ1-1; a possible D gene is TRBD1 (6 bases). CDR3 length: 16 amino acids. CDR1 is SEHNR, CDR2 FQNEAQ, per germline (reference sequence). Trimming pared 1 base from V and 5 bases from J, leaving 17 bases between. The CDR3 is CASSLVRRAGATEAFF. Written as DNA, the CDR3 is TGTGCCAGCAGCTTAGTGCGTAGGGCAGGGGCGACTGAAGCTTTCTTT. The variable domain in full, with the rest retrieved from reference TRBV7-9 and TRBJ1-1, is DTGVSQNPRHKITKRGQNVTFRCDPISEHNRLYWYRQTLGQGPEFLTYFQNEAQLEKSRLLSDRFSAERPKGSFSTLEIQRTEQGDSAMYLCASSLVRRAGATEAFFGQGTRLTVV.

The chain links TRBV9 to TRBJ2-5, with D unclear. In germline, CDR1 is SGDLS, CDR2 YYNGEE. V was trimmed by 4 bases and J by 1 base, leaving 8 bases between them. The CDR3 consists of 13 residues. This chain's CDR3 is CASSSDPQETQYF. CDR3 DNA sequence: TGTGCCAGCAGCTCCGACCCCCAAGAGACCCAGTACTTC. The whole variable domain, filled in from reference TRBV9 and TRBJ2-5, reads DSGVTQTPKHLITATGQRVTLRCSPRSGDLSVYWYQQSLDQGLQFLIQYYNGEERAKGNILERFSAQQFPDLHSELNLSSLELGDSALYFCASSSDPQETQYFGPGTRLLVL.

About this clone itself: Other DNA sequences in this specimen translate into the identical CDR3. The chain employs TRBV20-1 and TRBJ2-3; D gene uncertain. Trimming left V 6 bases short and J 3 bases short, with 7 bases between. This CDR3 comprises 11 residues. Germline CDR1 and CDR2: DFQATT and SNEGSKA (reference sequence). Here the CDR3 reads CSATRTDTQYF. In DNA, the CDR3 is TGCAGTGCAACCCGAACAGATACGCAGTATTTT.

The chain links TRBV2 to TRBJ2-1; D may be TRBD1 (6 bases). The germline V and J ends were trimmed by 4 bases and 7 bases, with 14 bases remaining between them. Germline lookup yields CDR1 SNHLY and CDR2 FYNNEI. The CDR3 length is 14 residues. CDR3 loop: CASSGTATQNEQFF. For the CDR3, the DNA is TGTGCCAGCAGTGGGACAGCTACCCAGAATGAGCAGTTCTTC.

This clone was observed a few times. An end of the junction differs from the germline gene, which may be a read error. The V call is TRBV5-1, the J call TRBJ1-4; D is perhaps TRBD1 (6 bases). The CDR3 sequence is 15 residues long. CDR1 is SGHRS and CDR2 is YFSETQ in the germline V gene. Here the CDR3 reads CASSTGVGGNGKLFF. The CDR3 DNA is TGCGCCAGCAGCACCGGGGTAGGGGGTAATGGAAAACTGTTTTTT.

The CDR3 DNA reads as TGTGCCACCAGCAGAGAGGCGGGAGGGCCCAATGAGCAGTTCTTC. This gives the protein CATSREAGGPNEQFF. The chain combines TRBV15 with TRBJ2-1, with TRBD2 matching 9 bases. Losses at the gene ends were 0 bases for V and 6 bases for J; bases not matched to a gene: 3. This CDR3 has 15 residues. Germline values: CDR1 LNHNV, CDR2 YYDKDF (reference sequence).

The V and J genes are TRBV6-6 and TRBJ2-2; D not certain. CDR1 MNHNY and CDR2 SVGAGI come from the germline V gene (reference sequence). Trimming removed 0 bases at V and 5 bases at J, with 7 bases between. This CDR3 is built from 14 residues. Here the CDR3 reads CASSYSENTGELFF. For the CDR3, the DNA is TGTGCCAGCAGTTACTCGGAGAATACCGGGGAGCTGTTTTTT.

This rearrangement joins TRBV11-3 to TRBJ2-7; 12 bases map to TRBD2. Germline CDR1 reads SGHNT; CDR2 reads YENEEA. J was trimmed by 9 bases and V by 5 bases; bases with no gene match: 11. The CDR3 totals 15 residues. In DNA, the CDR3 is TGTGCCAGCAGCCCACTAGCGGGGGGATCTCGGGGGCAGTACTTC. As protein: CASSPLAGGSRGQYF.

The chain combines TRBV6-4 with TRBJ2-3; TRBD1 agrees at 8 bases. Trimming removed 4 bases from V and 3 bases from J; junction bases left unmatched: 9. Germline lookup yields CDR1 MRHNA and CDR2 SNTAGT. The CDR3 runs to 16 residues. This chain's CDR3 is CASSGPGQGITDTQYF. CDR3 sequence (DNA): TGTGCCAGCAGTGGTCCCGGACAGGGCATTACAGATACGCAGTATTTT.

Here the CDR3 reads CASTVAGLYNEQFF. DNA for the CDR3: TGTGCCAGCACCGTAGCGGGACTCTACAATGAGCAGTTCTTC. V is TRBV28 and J is TRBJ2-1; 8 nucleotides agree with TRBD2. With 7 bases clipped from V and 3 bases from J, the junction kept 5 bases outside the gene matches. Germline CDR1 reads MDHEN; CDR2 reads SYDVKM. CDR3 length: 14 amino acids. Based on the CDR3 plus reference TRBV28 and TRBJ2-1, the full variable domain is DVKVTQSSRYLVKRTGEKVFLECVQDMDHENMFWYRQDPGLGLRLIYFSYDVKMKEKGDIPEGYSVSREKKERFSLILESASTNQTSMYLCASTVAGLYNEQFFGPGTRLTVL.

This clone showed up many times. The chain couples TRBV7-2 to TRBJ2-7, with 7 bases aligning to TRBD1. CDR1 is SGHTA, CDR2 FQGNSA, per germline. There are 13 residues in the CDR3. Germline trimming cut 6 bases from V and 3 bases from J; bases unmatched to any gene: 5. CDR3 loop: CASRPTGVYEQYF. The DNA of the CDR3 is TGTGCCAGCAGGCCTACAGGGGTCTACGAGCAGTACTTC.

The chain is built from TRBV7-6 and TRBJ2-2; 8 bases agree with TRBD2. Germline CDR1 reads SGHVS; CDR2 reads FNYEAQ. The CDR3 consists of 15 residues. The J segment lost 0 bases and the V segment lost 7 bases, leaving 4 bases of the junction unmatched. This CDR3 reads CASKSGSANTGELFF. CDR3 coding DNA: TGTGCCAGCAAGAGCGGGAGTGCGAACACCGGGGAGCTGTTTTTT.